Below are 5 T cell receptor beta chains sequenced from a single sample in a study of cytomegalovirus exposure and HLA in healthy donors. Amplification used 60 Vbeta primers and 13 Jbeta primers. TCRdb's copy holds only in-frame clones and misses some; the assay was immunoSEQ multiplex PCR. The sample holds about 120,000 clones, 66% seen once. Sequencing used PBMCs. The receptors derive from a man between 18 and 29 years old in good health and CMV-seronegative.

This clone was counted once. V is TRBV4-2 and J is TRBJ2-3; D is perhaps TRBD1 (6 bases). CDR1 and CDR2 (germline): LGHNA, YNFKEQ. Trimming left V 2 bases short and J 6 bases short, with 9 bases between. The length of the CDR3 is 13 residues. CDR3 DNA: TGTGCCAGCAGCCAAACCCAGGGGGATACGCAGTATTTT. Amino acid sequence: CASSQTQGDTQYF.

In this sample, this clone turned up once. The rearrangement joins TRBV7-6 to TRBJ2-1; 8 nucleotides agree with TRBD2. CDR3 size: 16 residues. Germline V gene data show CDR1 as SGHVS and CDR2 as FNYEAQ. V shed 1 base, J shed 7 bases, and the junction held 9 bases outside the gene matches. CDR3 nucleotides: TGTGCCAGCAGCTTAGAAAGTAGCGGGAACCGGAATGAGCAGTTCTTC. Amino acids: CASSLESSGNRNEQFF.

This sequence joins TRBV2 and TRBJ2-5, with D uncertain. V was pared by 0 bases and J by 3 bases, with 11 bases between. Germline CDR1 and CDR2: SNHLY and FYNNEI. This CDR3 region has 15 residues. In nucleotides, the CDR3 is TGTGCCAGCAGTGAAGCGTATAAGTTAGAAGAGACCCAGTACTTC. Its translation is CASSEAYKLEETQYF.

V and J are TRBV30 and TRBJ1-3; no reliable D call. This CDR3 comprises 16 residues. Germline V gene lookup returns CDR1 GTSNPN and CDR2 SVGIG (reference sequence). V was pared by 0 bases and J by 0 bases, with 12 bases between. The CDR3 region is CAWSVGGSFSGNTIYF. DNA of the CDR3: TGTGCCTGGAGTGTAGGCGGTTCCTTCTCTGGAAACACCATATATTTT. The complete variable domain, with remaining parts taken from reference TRBV30 and TRBJ1-3, reads SQTIHQWPATLVQPVGSPLSLECTVEGTSNPNLYWYRQAAGRGLQLLFYSVGIGQISSEVPQNLSASRPQDRQFILSSKKLLLSDSGFYLCAWSVGGSFSGNTIYFGEGSWLTVV.

The chain carries TRBV7-8 and TRBJ1-1; D gene uncertain. This CDR3 has 13 amino acids. The V gene lost 3 bases and the J gene lost 1 base, with 6 bases spanning the gap. The V gene's germline CDR1 is SGHVS and CDR2 FQNEAQ. The CDR3 sequence: CASSLYKNTEAFF. The CDR3 nucleotides read TGTGCCAGCAGCTTGTACAAGAACACTGAAGCTTTCTTT.